This TCR beta chain was recorded in a study of beta chain features in type 1 diabetes. Overall study findings and caveats: Any role of HLA type in TCRB rearrangement remained unresolved here. It was among patients, rather than healthy donors, that naive, central memory and Treg TCRB repertoires appeared more similar.

Every isolated RNA sample was fully reverse transcribed, so sequencing captured expressed TCRB transcripts. Data came from immunoSEQ multiplex PCR; TCRdb stores just in-frame clones and leaves some out. The table includes hundreds of thousands of clones, 10% to 15% detected once. Stem cell-like memory, regulatory, central memory and naive CD4+ cells were sorted via CD45RO/CCR7/CD25/CD127/CD95/CD27. Comments on this clone: Its specificity is not known.

The V end was cut by 4 bases, the J end by 6 bases, with 18 bases between. CDR3 length: 15 residues. The germline V gene has CDR1 MNHEY and CDR2 SVGAGI. The sample taken for sequencing was naive CD4+ T cells from blood. This receptor was taken from a man aged 18 to 30 in good health. The J gene is TRBJ1-2, the V gene TRBV6-5; D is perhaps TRBD1 (6 bases). The CDR3 sequence: CASSFRDTHFDGYTF. The CDR3 region has the DNA TGTGCCAGCAGTTTCAGGGACACCCACTTCGATGGCTACACCTTC.